This T cell receptor (beta chain) was sequenced during a study of cytomegalovirus exposure and HLA in healthy donors (TCRdb year 2017). About the study as a whole: A later analysis indicated that the 120 validation repertoires were generated on the platform also employed for the 720 or so repertoires of the first cohort. The study aimed to test whether cataloging public T cell receptors could reveal signatures of past pathogen exposure. In addition to the first cohort of several hundred subjects, a separate validation cohort of 130 or so different subjects was used. The study combined high-throughput TCR immunosequencing, statistical association of individual TCRs with disease status, and machine learning to predict cytomegalovirus infection status.

Note on this clone: This clone's antigen is unknown. No much larger clone exists at a distance of one base, and base qualities are not known.

The donors were included in the validation cohort of approximately 120 subjects, a group kept apart from the roughly 700-subject first cohort. The method was the immunoSEQ multiplex PCR assay. Concerning the study's data processing: A statistical classification framework was developed to diagnose cytomegalovirus status using the catalog of TCR beta chain sequences. Imported from immuneACCESS, the table was reduced by TCRdb to in-frame sequences with V and J called. These copies leave out some clones; in studies compared against another copy, an unresolved V gene accounts for under half, and the cause of the remainder is not known. The DNA gave D and trimming, while V, J and clone size come from that table. This sample is represented by under 350,000 clones; around 86% of them were singletons. More than 0.8% of the sample is in the top ten clones. On the study overall, not on this receptor specifically: Cytomegalovirus status was reported to be diagnosed by the classifier with high specificity and sensitivity in both the original and validation cohorts. Of the cluster scores, around 95% were above 0 in a later analysis, which found that TCRs clustered in the first cohort also tended to co-occur in the 90 to 150 validation repertoires. A few of the identified cytomegalovirus-associated TCR beta chains were confirmed in vitro to be specific for cytomegalovirus antigens. A later analysis had no HLA typing for the validation cohort, so co-occurrence there was scored across all 120 repertoires. A total of 150 to 200 TCR beta chains were listed by the study as associated with cytomegalovirus. It was suggested by the authors that the approach could potentially be generalized to other disease states and immunological phenotypes. Across donors, most TCR sequences were observed very rarely, whereas some public TCRs were present in many individuals.

Specimen: PBMCs. The receptor comes from a woman between 18 and 29 years old in good health and CMV-seronegative.

CDR3 reads: CAWSRDRGRVGNQPQHF. The DNA sequence follows: TGTGCCTGGAGTCGGGACAGGGGGCGCGTGGGCAATCAGCCCCAGCATTTT. This chain joins TRBV30 to TRBJ1-5, and 12 junction bases match TRBD1. V loses 2 bases at its end and J loses 2 bases; junction bases beyond the gene matches: 7. CDR1 and CDR2 are read off the germline V gene (reference sequence) as GTSNPN and SVGIG. Reading from cysteine to phenylalanine, the CDR3 counts 17 amino acids. The CDR3 DNA has 51 bases and is translated from base 1.